A single sample is the source of the 30 T cell receptor beta chains below, sequenced in a study of Ad26.COV2.S vaccination and SARS-CoV-2 variants. Profiled with immunoSEQ multiplex PCR; TCRdb holds only in-frame clones, not every one. The sample shows 300,000 to 450,000 clones, approximately 84% of them seen only once. As for treatment: some 20 received Ad26.COV2.S at low or high dose, single or two shots; a few received placebo; per-sample allocation not given. Material that was analyzed had been drawn on day 63 after the first vaccine or placebo injection. Specimen: peripheral blood, collected in a trial of Ad26.COV2.S vaccine versus placebo. The receptor set was obtained from a person between 18 and 65 years old who received the Ad26.COV2.S COVID-19 vaccine or a placebo.

This clone was seen only once. This chain connects TRBV12-5 to TRBJ2-1, with a possible D match to TRBD2 (6 bases). The CDR3 loop spans 18 amino acids. In germline, CDR1 is LGHNT, CDR2 FRNRAP. The V and J ends lost 0 bases and 8 bases respectively, with 23 bases between them. The CDR3 DNA reads TGTGCTAGTGGTTTGGTGGTTCTTGCGGGAAACCCCGTGGATGAGCAGTTCTTC. Translation gives CASGLVVLAGNPVDEQFF.

V usage is TRBV5-1 and J usage is TRBJ2-2; D call uncertain. The CDR3 runs to 15 residues. Trimming removed 0 bases from V and 4 bases from J, with 10 bases in between. Germline values: CDR1 SGHRS, CDR2 YFSETQ. The CDR3 DNA follows: TGCGCCAGCAGCTTGGGATGGGTCGGCACCGGGGAGCTGTTTTTT. This encodes CASSLGWVGTGELFF.

The CDR3 bases are TGTGCCAGCAACCTACCGGGACAGGGGGCCGACGAGCAGTACTTC. It is translated as CASNLPGQGADEQYF. The rearrangement joins TRBV28 to TRBJ2-7; 12 bases agree with TRBD1. Germline CDR1 is MDHEN and CDR2 is SYDVKM. J was trimmed by 5 bases and V by 7 bases; bases with no gene match: 9. The CDR3 runs 15 residues.

This chain uses TRBV5-4 with TRBJ1-2; TRBD1 agrees at 7 bases. The V gene's germline CDR1 is SGHNT and CDR2 YYREEE (reference sequence). This CDR3 comprises 15 residues. Germline trimming cut 3 bases from V and 4 bases from J; bases unmatched to any gene: 9. The CDR3 DNA is TGTGCCAGCAGCTCTTCCCCCACAGGGGCCTATGGCTACACCTTC. Amino acid sequence: CASSSSPTGAYGYTF.

The chain joins TRBV7-6 to TRBJ2-1; D possibly corresponds to TRBD2 (5 bases). The germline gives CDR1 SGHVS, CDR2 FNYEAQ. Trimming shortened V by 1 base and J by 7 bases, and 14 bases separated the two germline ends. The CDR3 has 15 amino acids. CDR3 residues: CASSLEGYTGNEQFF. CDR3 sequence (DNA): TGTGCCAGCAGCTTAGAAGGGTACACGGGGAATGAGCAGTTCTTC.

This clone was recorded at least ten times. CDR3 amino acids: CASSPILASEAYEQYF. As DNA, the CDR3 is TGTGCCAGCAGTCCCATCTTGGCTAGCGAGGCCTACGAGCAGTACTTC. This chain uses TRBV28 with TRBJ2-7; a weak D match, TRBD2 (6 bases). CDR1 and CDR2 from the germline V gene are MDHEN and SYDVKM. Trimming pared 5 bases from V and 2 bases from J, leaving 19 bases between. The CDR3 spans 16 residues. The full variable domain, rest sourced from reference TRBV28 and TRBJ2-7, is DVKVTQSSRYLVKRTGEKVFLECVQDMDHENMFWYRQDPGLGLRLIYFSYDVKMKEKGDIPEGYSVSREKKERFSLILESASTNQTSMYLCASSPILASEAYEQYFGPGTRLTVT.

J is TRBJ1-2 and V is TRBV25-1; unclear D gene. Trimming took 3 bases from V and 3 from J, leaving 11 bases between them. Germline-derived CDR1 and CDR2 are MGHDK and SYGVNS. The CDR3 contains 14 residues. In DNA form, the CDR3 reads TGTGCCAGCAGTGAGAACGGCAGGCACTATGGCTACACCTTC. It yields the protein CASSENGRHYGYTF.

This rearrangement joins TRBV7-9 to TRBJ2-1, with 8 bases lining up with TRBD2. The CDR3 sequence is 17 residues long. Germline V gene data show CDR1 as SEHNR and CDR2 as FQNEAQ (reference sequence). The junction had 14 bases not matched to a gene; V was cut back by 5 bases and J by 5 bases. CDR3 protein: CASSAHGSGIRDNEQFF. CDR3 sequence (DNA): TGTGCCAGCAGCGCCCATGGTAGCGGGATTAGGGACAATGAGCAGTTCTTC.

The chain uses TRBV18 and TRBJ1-1, with a tentative D call TRBD1 (5 bases). CDR3 length equals 15 residues. The germline V gene has CDR1 KGHSH and CDR2 LQKENI. Trimming shortened V by 0 bases and J by 1 base, and 9 bases separated the two germline ends. CDR3 sequence: CASSPPMRGNTEAFF. The DNA for the CDR3 is TGTGCCAGCTCACCACCGATGAGGGGGAACACTGAAGCTTTCTTT.

The chain combines TRBV7-2 with TRBJ2-2; a possible D gene is TRBD2 (6 bases). CDR1 is SGHTA and CDR2 is FQGNSA in the germline V gene. The CDR3 is 13 amino acids. The ends were cut back, 9 bases at V and 6 bases at J, with 14 bases in the middle. CDR3 region: CARRLEAAGELFF. For the CDR3, the DNA is TGTGCCAGACGACTAGAGGCGGCCGGGGAGCTGTTTTTT.

V usage is TRBV4-1 and J usage is TRBJ2-3; 7 bases are a match to TRBD2. V gave up 3 bases and J gave up 2 bases; unmatched junction bases: 5. This CDR3 region has 15 residues. CDR1 is MGHRA and CDR2 is YSYEKL in the germline V gene. CDR3 DNA: TGCGCCAGCAGCCAGGTAGCGGGCCCCACAGATACGCAGTATTTT. Protein product: CASSQVAGPTDTQYF.

The chain joins TRBV7-8 to TRBJ2-5; no definite D call. The germline gives CDR1 SGHVS, CDR2 FQNEAQ. V dropped 8 bases and J dropped 4 bases, with 2 bases sitting between them. This CDR3 has 9 residues. CDR3 DNA: TGTGCCAGCGGAGAGACCCAGTACTTC. Residues: CASGETQYF. Full variable domain (remainder filled in from reference TRBV7-8 and TRBJ2-5): GAGVSQSPRYKVAKRGQDVALRCDPISGHVSLFWYQQALGQGPEFLTYFQNEAQLDKSGLPSDRFFAERPEGSVSTLKIQRTQQEDSAVYLCASGETQYFGPGTRLLVL.

V gene TRBV6-5 combines with J gene TRBJ2-7; 10 positions match TRBD2. The CDR3 length is 15 residues. The germline CDR1 and CDR2 sequences are MNHEY and SVGAGI. The junction had 4 bases not matched to a gene; V was cut back by 5 bases and J by 0 bases. The CDR3 spells CASSRPSGSSYEQYF. The CDR3 DNA sequence: TGTGCCAGCAGTAGACCTAGCGGGAGCTCCTACGAGCAGTACTTC.

The J gene is TRBJ2-2, the V gene TRBV5-8, with a tentative D call TRBD2 (5 bases). Trimming pared 4 bases from V and 6 bases from J, leaving 19 bases between. This CDR3 spans 16 amino acids. Per germline, CDR1 SGHTS and CDR2 YDEGEE. In nucleotides, the CDR3 is TGTGCCAGCAGCCTGGCGGGTCTATACGAAGCCGGGGAGCTGTTTTTT. Translated: CASSLAGLYEAGELFF.

This rearrangement joins TRBV28 to TRBJ1-5; D gene unclear. The CDR3 totals 14 residues. The V gene lost 1 base and the J gene lost 9 bases, with 13 bases spanning the gap. Germline lookup yields CDR1 MDHEN and CDR2 SYDVKM. The CDR3: CASSLFPGTGPQHF. CDR3 sequence (DNA): TGTGCCAGCAGTTTATTTCCCGGCACCGGGCCCCAGCATTTT.

In this sample, this clone turned up a few times. The gene calls are TRBV12-3 or TRBV12-4 and TRBJ1-1; maybe TRBD1 (5 bases). Trimming pared 10 bases from V and 9 bases from J, leaving 15 bases between. The CDR3 has 11 residues. Written as DNA, the CDR3 is TGTGCCACCGGATCGGAGGGACAAGCTTTCTTT. Protein product: CATGSEGQAFF.

The chain combines TRBV10-3 with TRBJ2-7; D not certain. From germline, CDR1 is ENHRY and CDR2 SYGVKD. Trimming removed 4 bases from V and 2 bases from J, with 12 bases in between. The CDR3 is 14 amino acids. In DNA, the CDR3 is TGTGCCATCAGTGCCCACACACACCCCTACGAGCAGTACTTC. Its translation is CAISAHTHPYEQYF.

This chain connects TRBV19 to TRBJ2-6; possible D gene TRBD1, 6 bases. Per germline, CDR1 LNHDA and CDR2 SQIVND (reference sequence). The CDR3 contains 15 residues. Trimming removed 10 bases from V and 0 bases from J, with 13 bases in between. CDR3 DNA sequence: TGTGCCACCAGACAGGCAAGCTCTGGGGCCAACGTCCTGACTTTC. Its translation: CATRQASSGANVLTF.

The gene calls are TRBV3-1 (or the pseudogene TRBV3-2) and TRBJ2-1; 15 bases are shared with TRBD2. In germline, CDR1 is LGHDT, CDR2 YNNKEL (reference sequence). With V trimmed by 0 bases and J by 7 bases, 10 bases remained unmatched. The CDR3 consists of 19 residues. CDR3 sequence (DNA): TGTGCCAGCAGCCAAGAAGGGACTAGCGGGAGGAGGAGAAGGAATGAGCAGTTCTTC. Translating it yields CASSQEGTSGRRRRNEQFF.

This clone was counted between two and nine times. The J gene is TRBJ1-1, the V gene TRBV7-8, with D uncertain. The CDR3 extends over 14 amino acids. The V end lost 2 bases, the J end lost 1 base, and 8 bases lay between the germline ends. CDR1 SGHVS and CDR2 FQNEAQ come from the germline V gene. The CDR3 loop reads CASSLLQPNTEAFF. CDR3 sequence (DNA): TGTGCCAGCAGCTTACTACAGCCGAACACTGAAGCTTTCTTT.

The rearrangement uses TRBV18 and TRBJ1-5; TRBD1 might be the D (6 bases). The V and J ends lost 4 bases and 7 bases respectively, with 14 bases between them. Germline CDR1 is KGHSH and CDR2 is LQKENI. CDR3 length: 14 residues. As DNA, the CDR3 is TGTGCCAGCTCACAAGGGGGGGGCCGGCAGCCCCAGCATTTT. It yields the protein CASSQGGGRQPQHF.

The chain couples TRBV19 to TRBJ2-3, with 12 positions matching TRBD2. J lost 9 bases, V lost 3 bases, and 13 bases had no gene match. CDR3 length equals 17 residues. Germline CDR1 and CDR2: LNHDA and SQIVND (reference sequence). In nucleotides, the CDR3 is TGTGCCAGTAGTATTCCCGGGACTAGCGGGTACAGCCAGACGCAGTATTTT. It codes for CASSIPGTSGYSQTQYF.

This rearrangement joins TRBV4-1 to TRBJ1-2, with 7 bases matching TRBD1. The length of the CDR3 is 15 residues. The germline V gene encodes CDR1 MGHRA and CDR2 YSYEKL. Trimming removed 0 bases from V and 4 bases from J; junction bases left unmatched: 5. Here the CDR3 reads CASSQDGGTAYGYTF. The CDR3 region has the DNA TGCGCCAGCAGCCAAGATGGAGGGACAGCCTATGGCTACACCTTC.

The CDR3 spells CASSEARDSAKYF. CDR3 coding DNA: TGTGCCAGCAGTGAAGCGAGGGACAGCGCTAAGTACTTC. The rearrangement uses TRBV6-1 and TRBJ2-4, with TRBD1 identical over 7 bases. The CDR3 contains 13 residues. V trimming: 0 bases; J trimming: 14 bases; junction bases outside the gene matches: 7. Germline V gives CDR1 MNHNS, CDR2 SASEGT.

This clone was counted once. In DNA form, the CDR3 reads TGCGCCAGCCGGGGACAGGGTTCCTACAATGAGCAGTTCTTC. The encoded protein is CASRGQGSYNEQFF. The chain joins TRBV5-1 to TRBJ2-1, with 9 bases that match TRBD1. The CDR3 is made up of 14 amino acids. The germline gives CDR1 SGHRS, CDR2 YFSETQ. The junction had 3 bases not matched to a gene; V was cut back by 7 bases and J by 1 base.

CDR3 region: CASTEGGPTISSYNSPLHF. The CDR3 DNA is TGTGCCAGCACCGAAGGGGGACCGACGATCAGCTCCTATAATTCACCCCTCCACTTT. The chain is built from TRBV21-1 and TRBJ1-6; TRBD1 is the table's D call, not checked against the DNA. TRBV21-1 is termed a pseudogene. This CDR3 is 19 amino acids long.

The sample holds one count of this clone. The rearrangement links TRBV6-5 to TRBJ2-5; D is unresolved. Between the trimmed V and J ends, which lost 2 bases and 5 bases, there was a span of 15 bases. The CDR3 is 15 amino acids. Per germline, CDR1 MNHEY and CDR2 SVGAGI. CDR3 DNA sequence: TGTGCCAGCAGTTACCAGTTAGCTAATATGGAGACCCAGTACTTC. Amino acids: CASSYQLANMETQYF.

The rearrangement joins TRBV5-4 to TRBJ2-3, with 15 bases lining up with TRBD2. There are 16 residues in the CDR3. Looked up from germline, CDR1 is SGHNT and CDR2 is YYREEE (reference sequence). V shed 3 bases and J 5 bases; nucleotides not matched to a gene: 4. CDR3 in amino acids: CASSSGLAGGIDTQYF. In nucleotides, the CDR3 is TGTGCCAGCAGCTCAGGACTAGCGGGAGGGATAGATACGCAGTATTTT. The full variable domain, completed using reference TRBV5-4 and TRBJ2-3, is ETGVTQSPTHLIKTRGQQVTLRCSSQSGHNTVSWYQQALGQGPQFIFQYYREEENGRGNFPPRFSGLQFPNYSSELNVNALELDDSALYLCASSSGLAGGIDTQYFGPGTRLTVL.

The chain carries TRBV28 and TRBJ2-5; 9 nucleotides agree with TRBD2. The CDR3 totals 15 residues. In germline, CDR1 is MDHEN, CDR2 SYDVKM. V trimming: 3 bases; J trimming: 5 bases; junction bases outside the gene matches: 7. This CDR3 reads CASSFGAGGGETQYF. The CDR3 nucleotides read TGTGCCAGCAGTTTCGGAGCGGGAGGAGGGGAGACCCAGTACTTC.

V gene TRBV5-6 combines with J gene TRBJ2-7; no definite D call. Trimming shortened V by 4 bases and J by 6 bases, and 20 bases separated the two germline ends. The CDR3 spans 15 residues. The germline CDR1 and CDR2 sequences are SGHDT and YYEEEE. The CDR3 DNA is TGTGCCAGCAGCCCCTGGGGTAGGGCGATATCCGAGCAGTACTTC. Its translation: CASSPWGRAISEQYF.